What follows describes a single TCR beta chain. Its target antigen remains unknown. The record has no base qualities; no much larger clone is one base away. These data come from a study of siplizumab effects on memory and regulatory T cells (dated by TCRdb to between 2017 and 2020). Turning to the overall study: The study examined how the anti-CD2 antibody siplizumab affects alloreactive T-cell subsets in allogeneic mixed lymphocyte reactions built from human PBMCs. Study-wide findings and limitations: Unstimulated naive T cells appeared more diverse than memory T cells, and naive cells seemed to contribute substantially to the alloresponse. A naive or memory phenotype could not be assigned to roughly 80-95% of proliferating CD4+ or CD8+ clones. The suppressive function of proliferating Tregs from siplizumab cultures was not functionally confirmed. Sequences below about 10^-5 frequency were poorly captured, so only a minor fraction of alloreactive clones could be mapped to unstimulated subsets. The cumulative frequency of alloreactive sequences traceable to unstimulated CD4+ memory T cells was significantly reduced by siplizumab. In reactions with siplizumab, an average of around 70% of mappable alloreactive CD4+ clones were Treg-derived, compared with 25% to 30% in control reactions.

The germline V gene gives CDR1 as MNHNS and CDR2 as SASEGT. Counted from cysteine to phenylalanine, this CDR3 has 10 amino acids. The retained sequence is limited to the CDR3, 30 bases, with the frame set at the first base. Sorted unstimulated T cells and proliferating T cells recovered from mixed lymphocyte reactions underwent TCRbeta CDR3 sequencing. Fresh whole blood from over eight HLA-typed healthy donors served as the source for isolating PBMCs. The library was generated by the immunoSEQ multiplex PCR assay. The deep sequencing platform assayed around 94,000 TCR templates per sample. Genomic DNA extracted from sorted T cells was the material used for TCRbeta CDR3 sequencing. The authors' pipeline ran thus. The R programming language was used for clonal analysis of the TCRbeta CDR3 data. Alloreactive CD4+ and CD8+ clones were defined by comparing unstimulated samples with post-reaction CFSE-low samples. Alloreactive CD4+ clones were assigned to regulatory or non-regulatory origin by matching sequences to sorted unstimulated Treg and non-Treg repertoires. TCRdb took this table from immuneACCESS and kept in-frame rearrangements with V and J called. Such tables lack part of the clones; where checked against another copy, unresolved V genes explain under half of the gap, and the rest is unexplained. The V and J calls and clone size are taken from that table; D and trimming were inferred from the DNA. The sample yields fewer than 120,000 clones; around nine tenths were counted once. The ten largest clones add up to 1% to 1.5% of the sample.

Material for sequencing was CD4+ T cells sorted from blood. The TCR was taken from a human donor in good health. The chain employs TRBV6-1 and TRBJ1-2, with no confident D gene call. The CDR3 region reads CARQRDGYTF. The base sequence is TGTGCAAGGCAGAGGGATGGCTACACCTTC.